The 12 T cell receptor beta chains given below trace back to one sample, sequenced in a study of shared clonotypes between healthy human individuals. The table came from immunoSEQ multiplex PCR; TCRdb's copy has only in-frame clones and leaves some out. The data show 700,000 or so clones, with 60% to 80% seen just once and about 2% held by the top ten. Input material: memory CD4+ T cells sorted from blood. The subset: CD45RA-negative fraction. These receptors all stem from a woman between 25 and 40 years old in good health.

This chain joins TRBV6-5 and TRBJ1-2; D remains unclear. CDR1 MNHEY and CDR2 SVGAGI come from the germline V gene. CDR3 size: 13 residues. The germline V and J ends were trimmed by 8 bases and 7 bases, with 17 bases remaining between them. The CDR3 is CASHSLRIGGYTF. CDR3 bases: TGTGCCAGCCACAGCTTACGGATCGGTGGCTACACCTTC.

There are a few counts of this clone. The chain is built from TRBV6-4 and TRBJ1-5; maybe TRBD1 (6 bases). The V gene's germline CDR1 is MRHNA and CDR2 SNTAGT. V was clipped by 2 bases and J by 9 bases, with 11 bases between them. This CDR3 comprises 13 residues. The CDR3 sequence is CASSDQAQGPQHF. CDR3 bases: TGTGCCAGCAGTGACCAAGCACAGGGGCCCCAGCATTTT.

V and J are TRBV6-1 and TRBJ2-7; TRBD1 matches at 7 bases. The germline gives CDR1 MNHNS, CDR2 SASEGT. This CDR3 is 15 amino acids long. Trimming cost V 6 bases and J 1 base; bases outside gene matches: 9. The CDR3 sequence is CASRPPNRGSYEQYF. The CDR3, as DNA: TGTGCCAGCAGACCACCAAACAGGGGTTCCTACGAGCAGTACTTC.

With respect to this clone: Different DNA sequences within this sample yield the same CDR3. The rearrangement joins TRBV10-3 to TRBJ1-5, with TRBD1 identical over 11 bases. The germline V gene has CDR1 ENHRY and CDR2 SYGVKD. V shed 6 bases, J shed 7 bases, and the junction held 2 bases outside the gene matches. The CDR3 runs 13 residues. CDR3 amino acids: CAIRGQGDQPQHF. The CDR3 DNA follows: TGTGCCATCAGGGGACAGGGGGACCAGCCCCAGCATTTT.

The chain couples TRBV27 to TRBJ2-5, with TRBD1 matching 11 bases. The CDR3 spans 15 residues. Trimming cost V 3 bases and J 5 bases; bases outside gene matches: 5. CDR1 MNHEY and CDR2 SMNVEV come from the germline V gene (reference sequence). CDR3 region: CASSFLDRGPETQYF. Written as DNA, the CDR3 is TGTGCCAGCAGTTTTTTGGACAGGGGGCCGGAGACCCAGTACTTC.

CDR3 in DNA: TGTGCCAGCAGGGAAGCCCAAGGAAGGGGTTATACGCAGTATTTT. Protein sequence: CASREAQGRGYTQYF. V gene TRBV28 combines with J gene TRBJ2-3, with TRBD1 as a possible D gene (5 bases). CDR1 and CDR2 from the germline V gene are MDHEN and SYDVKM. The germline V and J ends were trimmed by 6 bases and 7 bases, with 20 bases remaining between them. CDR3 length: 15 residues.

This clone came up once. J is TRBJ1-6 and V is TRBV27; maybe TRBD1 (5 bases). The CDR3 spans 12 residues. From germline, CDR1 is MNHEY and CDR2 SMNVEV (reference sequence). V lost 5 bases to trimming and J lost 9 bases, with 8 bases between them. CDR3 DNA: TGTGCCAGCAGTCAAAGGGGTTCACCCCTCCACTTT. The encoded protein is CASSQRGSPLHF.

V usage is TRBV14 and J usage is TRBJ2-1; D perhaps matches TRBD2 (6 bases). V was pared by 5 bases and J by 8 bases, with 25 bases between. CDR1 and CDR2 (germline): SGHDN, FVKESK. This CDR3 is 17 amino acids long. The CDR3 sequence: CASSWGLALQRFDEQFF. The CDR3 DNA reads TGTGCCAGCAGCTGGGGTCTAGCGTTACAAAGATTCGATGAGCAGTTCTTC.

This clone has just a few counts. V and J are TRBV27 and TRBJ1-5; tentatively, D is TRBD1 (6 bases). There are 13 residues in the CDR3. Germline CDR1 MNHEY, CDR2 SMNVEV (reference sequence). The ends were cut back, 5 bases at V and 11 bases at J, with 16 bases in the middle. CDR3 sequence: CASSTLGGFSQHF. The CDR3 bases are TGTGCCAGCAGTACCCTGGGGGGCTTTTCCCAGCATTTT.

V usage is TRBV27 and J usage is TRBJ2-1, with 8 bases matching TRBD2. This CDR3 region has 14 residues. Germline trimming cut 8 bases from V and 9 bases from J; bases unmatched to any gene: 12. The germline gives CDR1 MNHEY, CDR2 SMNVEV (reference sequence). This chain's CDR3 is CASGSGTRNGEQFF. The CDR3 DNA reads TGTGCCAGCGGCTCCGGGACTAGGAACGGTGAGCAGTTCTTC.

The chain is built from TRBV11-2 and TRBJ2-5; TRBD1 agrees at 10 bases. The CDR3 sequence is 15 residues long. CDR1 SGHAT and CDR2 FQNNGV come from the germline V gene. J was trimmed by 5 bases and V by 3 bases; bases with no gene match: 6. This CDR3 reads CASSFGTGVRETQYF. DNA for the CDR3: TGTGCCAGCAGCTTCGGGACAGGGGTGCGGGAGACCCAGTACTTC.

CDR3 region: CASSFDRGTDTQYF. DNA of the CDR3: TGCGCCAGCAGCTTTGACAGGGGCACAGATACGCAGTATTTT. This chain joins TRBV5-1 and TRBJ2-3, with 7 bases fitting TRBD1. V trimming: 2 bases; J trimming: 1 base; junction bases outside the gene matches: 1. This CDR3 region has 14 residues. The germline gives CDR1 SGHRS, CDR2 YFSETQ.